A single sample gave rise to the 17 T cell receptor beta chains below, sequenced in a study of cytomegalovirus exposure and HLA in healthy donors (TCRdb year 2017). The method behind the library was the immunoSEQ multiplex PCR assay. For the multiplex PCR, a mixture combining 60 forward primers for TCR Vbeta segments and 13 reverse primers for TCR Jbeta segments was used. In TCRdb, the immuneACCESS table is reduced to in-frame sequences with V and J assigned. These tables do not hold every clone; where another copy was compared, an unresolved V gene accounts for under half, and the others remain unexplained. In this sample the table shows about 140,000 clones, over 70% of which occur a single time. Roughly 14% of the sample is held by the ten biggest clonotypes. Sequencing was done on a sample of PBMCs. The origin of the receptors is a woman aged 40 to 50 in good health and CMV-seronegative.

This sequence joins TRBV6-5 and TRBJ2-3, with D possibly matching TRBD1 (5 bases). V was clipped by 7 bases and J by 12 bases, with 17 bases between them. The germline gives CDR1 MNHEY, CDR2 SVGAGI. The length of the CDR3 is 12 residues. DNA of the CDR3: TGTGCCAGCAAACCCCCTGGGGCGGAACAGTATTTT. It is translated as CASKPPGAEQYF.

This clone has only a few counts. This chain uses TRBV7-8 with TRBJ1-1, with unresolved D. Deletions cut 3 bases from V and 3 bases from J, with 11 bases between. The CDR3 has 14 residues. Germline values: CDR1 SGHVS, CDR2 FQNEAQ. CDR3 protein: CASSLSGGDTEAFF. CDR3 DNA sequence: TGTGCCAGCAGCTTGTCTGGCGGGGACACTGAAGCTTTCTTT.

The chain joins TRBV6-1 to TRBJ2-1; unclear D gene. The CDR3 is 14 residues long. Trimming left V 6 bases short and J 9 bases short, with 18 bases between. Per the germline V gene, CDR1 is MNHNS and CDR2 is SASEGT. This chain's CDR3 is CASRQSGPRSEQFF. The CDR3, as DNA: TGTGCCAGCAGACAATCTGGGCCAAGATCTGAGCAGTTCTTC.

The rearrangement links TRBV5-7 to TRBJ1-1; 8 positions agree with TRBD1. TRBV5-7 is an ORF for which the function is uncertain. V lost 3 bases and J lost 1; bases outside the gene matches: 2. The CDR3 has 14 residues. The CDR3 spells CASSWGTGNTEAFF. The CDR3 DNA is TGTGCCAGCAGCTGGGGGACAGGGAACACTGAAGCTTTCTTT.

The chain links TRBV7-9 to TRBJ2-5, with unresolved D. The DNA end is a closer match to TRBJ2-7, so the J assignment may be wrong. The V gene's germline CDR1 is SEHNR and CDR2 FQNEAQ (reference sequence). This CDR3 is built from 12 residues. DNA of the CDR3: TGTGCCAGCAGCTTAATCGTCTACGAGCAGTACTTC. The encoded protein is CASSLIVYEQYF.

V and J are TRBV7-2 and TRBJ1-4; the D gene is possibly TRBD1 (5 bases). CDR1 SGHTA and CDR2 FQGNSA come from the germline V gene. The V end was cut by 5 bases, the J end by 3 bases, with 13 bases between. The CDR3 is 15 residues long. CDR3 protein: CASSVHGDSNEKLFF. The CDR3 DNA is TGTGCCAGCAGCGTACACGGGGACTCTAATGAAAAACTGTTTTTT.

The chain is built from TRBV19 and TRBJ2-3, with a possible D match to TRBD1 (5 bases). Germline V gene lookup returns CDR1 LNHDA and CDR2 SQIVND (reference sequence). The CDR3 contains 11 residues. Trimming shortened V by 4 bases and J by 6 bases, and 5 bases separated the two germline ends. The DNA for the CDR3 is TGTGCCAGTAGTAAGGGGGATACGCAGTATTTT. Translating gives CASSKGDTQYF.

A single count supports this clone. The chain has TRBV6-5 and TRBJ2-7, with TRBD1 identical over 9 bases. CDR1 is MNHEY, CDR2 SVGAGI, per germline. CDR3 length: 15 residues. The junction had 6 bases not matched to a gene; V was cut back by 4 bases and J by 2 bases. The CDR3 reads CASSSDGTGTYEQYF. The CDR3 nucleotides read TGTGCCAGCAGTTCTGACGGGACAGGGACCTACGAGCAGTACTTC.

The CDR3 protein is CASSLGGARTEKLFF. DNA of the CDR3: TGCGCCAGCAGCTTAGGAGGGGCAAGAACTGAAAAACTGTTTTTT. The chain recombines TRBV5-1 with TRBJ1-4; a possible D gene is TRBD1 (5 bases). Germline CDR1 is SGHRS and CDR2 is YFSETQ. CDR3 length: 15 amino acids. V was cut by 2 bases and J by 7 bases, with 15 bases left in between.

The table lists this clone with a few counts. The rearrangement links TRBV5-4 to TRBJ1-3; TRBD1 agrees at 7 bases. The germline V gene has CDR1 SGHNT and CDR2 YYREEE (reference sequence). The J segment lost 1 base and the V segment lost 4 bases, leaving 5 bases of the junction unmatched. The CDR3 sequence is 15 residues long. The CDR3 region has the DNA TGTGCCAGCAGCCAAGGGACAGTATCTGGAAACACCATATATTTT. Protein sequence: CASSQGTVSGNTIYF.

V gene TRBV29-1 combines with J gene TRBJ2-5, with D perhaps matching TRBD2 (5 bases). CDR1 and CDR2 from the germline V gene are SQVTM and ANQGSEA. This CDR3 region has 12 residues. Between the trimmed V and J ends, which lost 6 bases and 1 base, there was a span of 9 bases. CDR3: CSVWTRQETQYF. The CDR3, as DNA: TGCAGCGTCTGGACTCGCCAAGAGACCCAGTACTTC.

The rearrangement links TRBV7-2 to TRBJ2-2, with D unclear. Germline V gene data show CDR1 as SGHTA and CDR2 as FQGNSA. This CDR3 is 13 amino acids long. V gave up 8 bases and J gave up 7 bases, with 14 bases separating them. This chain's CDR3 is CASRPLLVGELFF. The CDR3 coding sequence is TGTGCCAGCCGCCCACTCCTTGTCGGGGAGCTGTTTTTT.

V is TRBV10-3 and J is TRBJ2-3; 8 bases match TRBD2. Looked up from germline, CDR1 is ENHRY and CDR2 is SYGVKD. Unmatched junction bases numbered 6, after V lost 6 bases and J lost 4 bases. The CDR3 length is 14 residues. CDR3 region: CAIRAGDGADTQYF. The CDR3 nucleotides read TGTGCCATCAGAGCGGGAGACGGGGCAGATACGCAGTATTTT.

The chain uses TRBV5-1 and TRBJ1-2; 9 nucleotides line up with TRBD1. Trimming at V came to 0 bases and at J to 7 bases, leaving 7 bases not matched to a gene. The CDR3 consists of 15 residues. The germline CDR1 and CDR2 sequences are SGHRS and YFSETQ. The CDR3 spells CASSLVGQGSGGYTF. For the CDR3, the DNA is TGCGCCAGCAGCTTGGTGGGACAGGGTTCGGGTGGCTACACCTTC.

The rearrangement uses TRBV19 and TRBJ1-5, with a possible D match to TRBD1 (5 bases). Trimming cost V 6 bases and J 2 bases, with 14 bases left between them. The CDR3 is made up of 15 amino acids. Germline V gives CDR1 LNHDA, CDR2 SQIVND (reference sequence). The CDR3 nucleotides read TGTGCCAGTAGGGTGGGGCTAGGGGGCAATCAGCCCCAGCATTTT. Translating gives CASRVGLGGNQPQHF.

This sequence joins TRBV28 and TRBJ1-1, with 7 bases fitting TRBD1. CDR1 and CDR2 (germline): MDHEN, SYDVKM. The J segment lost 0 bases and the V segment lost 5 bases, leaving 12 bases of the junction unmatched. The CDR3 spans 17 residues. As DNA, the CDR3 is TGTGCCAGCAGTGGCCGGGACAGTCGATCTATGAACACTGAAGCTTTCTTT. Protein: CASSGRDSRSMNTEAFF.

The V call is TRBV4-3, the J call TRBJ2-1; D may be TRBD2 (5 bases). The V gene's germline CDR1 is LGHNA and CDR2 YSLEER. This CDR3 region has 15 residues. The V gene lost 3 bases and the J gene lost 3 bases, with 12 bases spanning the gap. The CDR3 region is CASSHRRGNYNEQFF. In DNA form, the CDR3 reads TGCGCCAGCAGCCATAGACGGGGAAACTACAATGAGCAGTTCTTC.